This is a list of T cell receptor beta chains from one sample in a study of early T cells in non-severe SARS-CoV-2 infection. In TCRdb, the 5' RACE reads were re-called with MiXCR into one record per CDR3 protein. The sample lists about 55,000 distinct CDR3 sequences; 6.6% were seen once. The specimen comprised whole blood, sampled at baseline. These receptors all stem from an adult who was a healthcare worker with PCR-confirmed SARS-CoV-2 infection or an uninfected control (not recorded which). Both conserved end residues are part of each CDR3. The order of the fields is J gene, V gene, clone size, D gene, CDR3 protein, CDR3 DNA. D genes are given only for firm matches. Expanded clones get a size class; other rows say once, few or many, or leave the size out.

j_gene: TRBJ2-7; v_gene: TRBV28; abundance: many; d_gene: NA; CDR3aa: CASSLRGTYEQYF; CDR3nt: TGTGCCAGCAGTTTGCGAGGGACCTACGAGCAGTACTTC
j_gene: TRBJ1-5; v_gene: TRBV6-5; abundance: many; d_gene: NA; CDR3aa: CASSLTGNSNQPQHF; CDR3nt: TGTGCCAGCAGTTTAACGGGTAATAGCAATCAGCCCCAGCATTTT
j_gene: TRBJ2-5; v_gene: TRBV7-2; abundance: many; d_gene: NA; CDR3aa: CASSASQETQYF; CDR3nt: TGTGCCAGCAGCGCCTCCCAAGAGACCCAGTACTTC
j_gene: TRBJ2-3; v_gene: TRBV6-2/TRBV6-3; abundance: NA; d_gene: TRBD2; CDR3aa: CASSYKRDGQYF; CDR3nt: TGTGCCAGCAGTTACAAGCGGGATGGGCAGTATTTT
j_gene: TRBJ1-5; v_gene: TRBV20-1; abundance: few; d_gene: NA; CDR3aa: CSALERSNQPQHF; CDR3nt: TGCAGTGCTCTGGAACGGAGCAATCAGCCCCAGCATTTT
j_gene: TRBJ2-3; v_gene: TRBV29-1; abundance: few; d_gene: TRBD1; CDR3aa: CSVRGQGGPDTQYF; CDR3nt: TGCAGCGTTAGGGGACAGGGAGGCCCAGATACGCAGTATTTT
j_gene: TRBJ2-1; v_gene: TRBV6-2/TRBV6-3; abundance: NA; d_gene: TRBD1; CDR3aa: CASSGRFRDRVINEQFF; CDR3nt: TGTGCCAGCAGTGGGAGGTTCAGGGACAGGGTTATCAATGAGCAGTTCTTC
j_gene: TRBJ1-1; v_gene: TRBV3-1; abundance: few; d_gene: NA; CDR3aa: CASSPGTFTEAFF; CDR3nt: TGTGCCAGCAGCCCGGGGACATTCACTGAAGCTTTCTTT
j_gene: TRBJ2-6; v_gene: TRBV10-3; abundance: many; d_gene: NA; CDR3aa: CAISESLVGGSSGANVLTF; CDR3nt: TGTGCCATCAGTGAGTCTCTGGTAGGGGGGAGCTCTGGGGCCAACGTCCTGACTTTC
j_gene: TRBJ2-3; v_gene: TRBV2; abundance: many; d_gene: TRBD1; CDR3aa: CASRRDSTTDTQYF; CDR3nt: TGTGCCAGCAGAAGGGACAGCACCACAGATACGCAGTATTTT
j_gene: TRBJ1-2; v_gene: TRBV7-3; abundance: few; d_gene: NA; CDR3aa: CASSAPGGSGYTF; CDR3nt: TGTGCCAGCAGCGCACCAGGAGGGTCCGGCTACACCTTC
j_gene: TRBJ2-1; v_gene: TRBV12-3/TRBV12-4; abundance: few; d_gene: NA; CDR3aa: CASSLNYEQFF; CDR3nt: TGTGCCAGCAGTTTAAATTATGAGCAGTTCTTC
j_gene: TRBJ1-1; v_gene: TRBV20-1; abundance: many; d_gene: NA; CDR3aa: CSASKDTEAFF; CDR3nt: TGCAGTGCTAGTAAGGACACTGAAGCTTTCTTT
j_gene: TRBJ2-2; v_gene: TRBV19; abundance: NA; d_gene: TRBD1; CDR3aa: CASSMGRQGRSGELFF; CDR3nt: TGTGCCAGTAGTATGGGAAGACAGGGGCGGTCCGGGGAGCTGTTTTTT
j_gene: TRBJ1-5; v_gene: TRBV7-9; abundance: many; d_gene: NA; CDR3aa: CASSLVYCKRTVSNQPQHF; CDR3nt: TGTGCCAGCAGCTTAGTTTATTGTAAGCGGACAGTTAGCAATCAGCCCCAGCATTTT
j_gene: TRBJ1-4; v_gene: TRBV12-3/TRBV12-4; abundance: many; d_gene: NA; CDR3aa: CASSFKADTATNEKLFF; CDR3nt: TGTGCCAGCAGTTTTAAGGCGGATACTGCAACTAATGAAAAACTGTTTTTT
j_gene: TRBJ1-5; v_gene: TRBV20-1; abundance: NA; d_gene: NA; CDR3aa: CSAGRLNQPQHF; CDR3nt: TGCAGCGCCGGACGGTTAAATCAGCCCCAGCATTTT
j_gene: TRBJ2-1; v_gene: TRBV4-1; abundance: NA; d_gene: TRBD2; CDR3aa: CASSQVLAGGDEQFF; CDR3nt: TGCGCCAGCAGCCAAGTCCTAGCGGGGGGGGATGAGCAGTTCTTC
j_gene: TRBJ2-3; v_gene: TRBV7-2; abundance: few; d_gene: NA; CDR3aa: CASSLALASTDTQYF; CDR3nt: TGTGCCAGCAGCTTAGCTCTAGCTAGCACAGATACGCAGTATTTT
j_gene: TRBJ1-2; v_gene: TRBV3-1; abundance: many; d_gene: NA; CDR3aa: CASSRRGERYGYTF; CDR3nt: TGTGCCAGCAGCCGCCGGGGGGAACGCTATGGCTACACCTTC
j_gene: TRBJ2-1; v_gene: TRBV24-1; abundance: many; d_gene: NA; CDR3aa: CATIGFRGNEQFF; CDR3nt: TGTGCCACCATAGGGTTTAGGGGCAATGAGCAGTTCTTC
j_gene: TRBJ2-1; v_gene: TRBV7-9; abundance: many; d_gene: NA; CDR3aa: CASSPPVLKSPSYNEQFF; CDR3nt: TGTGCCAGCAGCCCCCCCGTGTTGAAGAGCCCCTCTTACAATGAGCAGTTCTTC
j_gene: TRBJ2-1; v_gene: TRBV5-1; abundance: many; d_gene: TRBD1; CDR3aa: CASSLEGQGAYNEQFF; CDR3nt: TGCGCCAGCAGCTTGGAAGGACAGGGGGCGTACAATGAGCAGTTCTTC
j_gene: TRBJ2-7; v_gene: TRBV12-5; abundance: NA; d_gene: NA; CDR3aa: CASGLGPSYEQYF; CDR3nt: TGTGCTAGTGGTTTGGGACCAAGTTACGAGCAGTACTTC
j_gene: TRBJ2-3; v_gene: TRBV7-9; abundance: NA; d_gene: NA; CDR3aa: CASSFRDKETQYF; CDR3nt: TGTGCCAGCAGCTTCAGGGATAAAGAGACGCAGTATTTT
j_gene: TRBJ2-1; v_gene: TRBV20-1; abundance: many; d_gene: TRBD2; CDR3aa: CSATKRGPGEQFF; CDR3nt: TGCAGTGCTACCAAGCGGGGCCCTGGCGAGCAGTTCTTC
j_gene: TRBJ2-7; v_gene: TRBV7-8; abundance: few; d_gene: NA; CDR3aa: CASSSQRAQGRAPHEQYF; CDR3nt: TGTGCCAGCAGCTCTCAGCGGGCACAGGGGAGAGCCCCGCACGAGCAGTACTTC
j_gene: TRBJ2-1; v_gene: TRBV9; abundance: few; d_gene: NA; CDR3aa: CASPTGELYNEQFF; CDR3nt: TGTGCCAGCCCCACGGGGGAACTCTACAATGAGCAGTTCTTC
j_gene: TRBJ2-5; v_gene: TRBV7-9; abundance: many; d_gene: NA; CDR3aa: CASSLSSGEFGETQYF; CDR3nt: TGTGCCAGCAGCTTAAGCTCGGGGGAGTTCGGGGAGACCCAGTACTTC
j_gene: TRBJ2-4; v_gene: TRBV20-1; abundance: many; d_gene: NA; CDR3aa: CSAMTELAKNIQYF; CDR3nt: TGCAGTGCAATGACTGAATTAGCCAAAAACATTCAGTACTTC
j_gene: TRBJ2-5; v_gene: TRBV7-2; abundance: few; d_gene: NA; CDR3aa: CASSRSWGNNQETQYF; CDR3nt: TGTGCCAGCAGCCGAAGCTGGGGCAACAACCAAGAGACCCAGTACTTC
j_gene: TRBJ1-1; v_gene: TRBV20-1; abundance: many; d_gene: TRBD1; CDR3aa: CSARRQGTNTEAFF; CDR3nt: TGCAGTGCTAGGAGACAGGGGACGAACACTGAAGCTTTCTTT
j_gene: TRBJ1-5; v_gene: TRBV28; abundance: many; d_gene: NA; CDR3aa: CASSYDGNSNQPQHF; CDR3nt: TGTGCCAGCAGTTACGACGGAAATAGCAATCAGCCCCAGCATTTT
j_gene: TRBJ2-1; v_gene: TRBV29-1; abundance: few; d_gene: NA; CDR3aa: CSGRVDEQFF; CDR3nt: TGCAGCGGGCGGGTAGATGAGCAGTTCTTC
j_gene: TRBJ2-7; v_gene: TRBV6-2/TRBV6-3; abundance: few; d_gene: TRBD1; CDR3aa: CASRMTGSSYEQYF; CDR3nt: TGTGCCAGCAGGATGACAGGGAGCTCCTACGAGCAGTACTTC
j_gene: TRBJ2-3; v_gene: TRBV7-9; abundance: NA; d_gene: NA; CDR3aa: CASSLYGPSTSHTQYF; CDR3nt: TGTGCCAGCAGCCTATACGGGCCATCTACCTCACATACGCAGTATTTT
j_gene: TRBJ2-3; v_gene: TRBV20-1; abundance: many; d_gene: NA; CDR3aa: CSARDPGTSTDTQYF; CDR3nt: TGCAGTGCTAGAGACCCGGGGACCAGCACAGATACGCAGTATTTT
j_gene: TRBJ2-6; v_gene: TRBV5-6; abundance: few; d_gene: NA; CDR3aa: CASSQGREPGANVLTF; CDR3nt: TGTGCCAGCAGCCAGGGGCGTGAGCCTGGGGCCAACGTCCTGACTTTC
j_gene: TRBJ1-6; v_gene: TRBV20-1; abundance: many; d_gene: TRBD1; CDR3aa: CSALETGEWNSPLHF; CDR3nt: TGCAGTGCGCTGGAGACAGGGGAGTGGAATTCACCCCTCCACTTT
j_gene: TRBJ1-3; v_gene: TRBV12-3/TRBV12-4; abundance: NA; d_gene: NA; CDR3aa: CASQKGGVNTIYF; CDR3nt: TGTGCCAGCCAGAAGGGAGGAGTAAACACCATATATTTT